The source of this T cell receptor (beta chain) is a study of response to subunit inactivated influenza vaccine. Whole-study findings and limits: Authors suggested that a seasonal influenza vaccination recruits few new T cells each time.

This clonotype was counted only a few times. Its specificity is not known. Germline V lookup: CDR1 DFQATT, CDR2 SNEGSKA (reference sequence). V was pared by 1 base and J by 5 bases, with 14 bases between. CDR3 size: 14 residues. Via MiXCR, TCRdb re-called the RT-PCR reads, giving one row per CDR3 protein. Of roughly 500,000 distinct CDR3 sequences listed, roughly 23% are singletons. This receptor was obtained from a middle-aged man who received an inactivated influenza vaccine. The material was CD4+ T cells sorted from PBMCs, obtained approximately 5 days after vaccination. This chain connects TRBV20-1 to TRBJ2-5, with D maybe TRBD2 (5 bases). CDR3 DNA sequence: TGCAGTGCTAGAGGCGGCGGGTATGGGGAGACCCAGTACTTC. Its protein product is CSARGGGYGETQYF.